This TCR beta chain was sequenced during a study of identical twins. General study points: While abundant cord blood beta clonotypes carried fewer insertions, memory repertoires showed no such pattern.

This clonotype appeared a few times. Its specificity is not known. MiXCR, applied by TCRdb to the 5' RACE reads, yields one record per CDR3 protein. The data contain around 1.7 million distinct CDR3 sequences, around a third of them singletons. The sample comprised cord blood. The clonotype comes from a newborn girl in good health.

CDR3 bases: TGTGCCAGCAGCTTACTAGCGGGGCACACATACTACAATGAGCAGTTCTTC. Translation gives CASSLLAGHTYYNEQFF. V and J are TRBV11-2 and TRBJ2-1, with 9 bases that match TRBD2. The CDR3 is 17 amino acids. The germline gives CDR1 SGHAT, CDR2 FQNNGV. J gave up 3 bases and V 2 bases, and 8 bases lay outside the gene matches.